The 12 T cell receptor beta chains listed next were all sequenced from one sample in a study of blood T cell repertoires in COVID-19. Assay used: immunoSEQ multiplex PCR; TCRdb lists only in-frame clones, some missing. The sample has about 300,000 clones; 85% to 90% are singletons. The sample comprised PBMCs or T cells enriched from blood (not recorded which). The receptor source for this set is a young woman who had recovered from COVID-19.

The rearrangement joins TRBV7-2 to TRBJ2-4; 9 positions agree with TRBD1. The germline gives CDR1 SGHTA, CDR2 FQGNSA. This CDR3 region has 13 residues. V lost 5 bases, J lost 5 bases, and 1 base stayed unmatched. CDR3 nucleotide sequence: TGTGCCAGCAGCCGGGACAGGGAAAACATTCAGTACTTC. This sequence encodes CASSRDRENIQYF.

This clone was seen only once. This chain uses TRBV4-1 with TRBJ2-1, with D possibly matching TRBD2 (6 bases). Germline CDR1 MGHRA, CDR2 YSYEKL. The V and J ends lost 1 base and 9 bases respectively, with 10 bases between them. The CDR3 is 13 residues long. The CDR3 sequence is CASSQVGSSEQFF. The DNA for the CDR3 is TGCGCCAGCAGCCAAGTCGGGAGCAGTGAGCAGTTCTTC.

This chain links TRBV5-8 with TRBJ2-2; 8 bases fit TRBD1. CDR3 length: 17 amino acids. In germline, CDR1 is SGHTS, CDR2 YDEGEE. V shed 2 bases and J 4 bases; nucleotides not matched to a gene: 10. CDR3 in amino acids: CASSLPGQGLFTGELFF. CDR3 nucleotide sequence: TGTGCCAGCAGCTTACCTGGACAGGGCCTATTCACCGGGGAGCTGTTTTTT. The full variable domain, with the rest looked up from reference TRBV5-8 and TRBJ2-2, is EAGVTQSPTHLIKTRGQQATLRCSPISGHTSVYWYQQALGLGLQFLLWYDEGEERNRGNFPPRFSGRQFPNYSSELNVNALELEDSALYLCASSLPGQGLFTGELFFGEGSRLTVL.

V usage is TRBV19 and J usage is TRBJ2-7; possibly TRBD2 for D (6 bases). The germline CDR1 and CDR2 sequences are LNHDA and SQIVND (reference sequence). CDR3 length equals 11 residues. V was pared by 8 bases and J by 3 bases, with 8 bases between. CDR3 in DNA: TGTGCCAGTGGGGACTTCTACGAGCAGTACTTC. Residues: CASGDFYEQYF.

The V and J genes are TRBV5-1 and TRBJ2-3, with D uncertain. Trimming removed 0 bases from V and 1 base from J, with 18 bases in between. The CDR3 loop spans 18 amino acids. The germline CDR1 and CDR2 sequences are SGHRS and YFSETQ. The CDR3 nucleotides are TGCGCCAGCAGCTTGGCGATTTACAGTGGATCCGGCACAGATACGCAGTATTTT. Its protein product is CASSLAIYSGSGTDTQYF.

The V gene is TRBV10-1, the J gene TRBJ2-7; 8 bases align to TRBD1. After removal of 4 bases from V and 2 bases from J, the junction contained 4 bases not matched to a gene. The CDR3 has 14 amino acids. Germline assignment: CDR1 WNHNN and CDR2 SYGVQD (reference sequence). In DNA, the CDR3 is TGCGCCAGCAGTGGGACAGGGAAACCCTACGAGCAGTACTTC. This encodes CASSGTGKPYEQYF.

This chain links TRBV5-4 with TRBJ1-6; D ambiguous. Germline CDR1 SGHNT, CDR2 YYREEE (reference sequence). Trimming removed 5 bases from V and 5 bases from J, with 8 bases in between. The CDR3 loop spans 13 amino acids. The CDR3 region has the DNA TGTGCCAGCAGACGGGGTAATAATTCACCCCTCCACTTT. It translates to CASRRGNNSPLHF.

CDR3 region: CASSRVLRGTEAFF. CDR3 coding DNA: TGTGCCAGCAGTCGAGTACTACGGGGGACTGAAGCTTTCTTT. The V call is TRBV28, the J call TRBJ1-1, with a possible D match to TRBD1 (5 bases). This CDR3 is built from 14 residues. Germline V CDR1 and CDR2: MDHEN, SYDVKM. V was trimmed by 5 bases and J by 5 bases, leaving 15 bases between them.

The chain couples TRBV7-9 to TRBJ1-1; a weak D match, TRBD1 (6 bases). From germline, CDR1 is SEHNR and CDR2 FQNEAQ (reference sequence). V was trimmed by 8 bases and J by 4 bases, leaving 14 bases between them. The CDR3 is 13 amino acids. The CDR3: CASLGGTGTEAFF. DNA for the CDR3: TGTGCCAGCTTAGGGGGTACCGGCACTGAAGCTTTCTTT.

J is TRBJ2-7 and V is TRBV28, with D perhaps TRBD1 (6 bases). This CDR3 region has 17 residues. The germline gives CDR1 MDHEN, CDR2 SYDVKM. Trimming took 3 bases from V and 3 from J, leaving 21 bases between them. CDR3 sequence reads: CASSFLTSPTGHYEQYF. The CDR3 DNA follows: TGTGCCAGCAGTTTTCTTACGAGTCCGACAGGCCACTACGAGCAGTACTTC.

The rearrangement joins TRBV18 to TRBJ1-2; 7 bases fit TRBD1. The CDR3 runs 17 residues. J was trimmed by 7 bases and V by 3 bases; bases with no gene match: 17. CDR1 and CDR2 from the germline V gene are KGHSH and LQKENI. The CDR3 DNA is TGTGCCAGCTCACCGCGTGTAATGAGGAGAGACAGGGCTGGCTACACCTTC. Translation: CASSPRVMRRDRAGYTF.

The rearrangement links TRBV3-1 (or the pseudogene TRBV3-2) to TRBJ1-2; D might be TRBD1 (5 bases). This CDR3 has 16 amino acids. Looked up from germline, CDR1 is LGHDT and CDR2 is YNNKEL (reference sequence). The V and J ends lost 0 bases and 8 bases respectively, with 19 bases between them. In DNA form, the CDR3 reads TGTGCCAGCAGCCAAGACAGGGCCCCTCGTATGAGGGGCTACACCTTC. It yields the protein CASSQDRAPRMRGYTF.